This record covers a single TCR beta chain. No antigen is known for it. One entry per CDR3 protein results from TCRdb running MiXCR on the reads. The table has around 530,000 distinct CDR3 sequences, roughly 29% seen once. This specimen belongs to a study of T cell repertoires in cytomegalovirus infection. At the level of the study: TCR beta signatures that were public indicated CMV infection and matching HLA type.

Broader study findings: Identification of carriers of CMV plus the relevant HLA was performed using cumulative public TCR beta family frequency. Clonotypes of TCR beta that were HLA-C-restricted and CMV-specific dominated the ex vivo response.

V lost 3 bases, J lost 10 bases, and 10 bases lay in between. This CDR3 has 12 amino acids. In germline, CDR1 is SGHTA, CDR2 FQGNSA. The chain is built from TRBV7-2 and TRBJ2-1; no clear D gene. The source material was PBMCs. The sequence was obtained from a human donor in good health (CMV status not recorded). Some clones in this sample may be carry-over from other donors' samples. The chain's CDR3 is CASSFAGREQFF. For the CDR3, the DNA is TGTGCCAGCAGCTTCGCCGGAAGGGAGCAGTTCTTC. Based on the CDR3 plus reference TRBV7-2 and TRBJ2-1, the full variable domain is GAGVSQSPSNKVTEKGKDVELRCDPISGHTALYWYRQSLGQGLEFLIYFQGNSAPDKSGLPSDRFSAERTGGSVSTLTIQRTQQEDSAVYLCASSFAGREQFFGPGTRLTVL.